This is a list of T cell receptor beta chains from one sample in a study of cytomegalovirus exposure and HLA in healthy donors. The assay was immunoSEQ multiplex PCR, and TCRdb's table has in-frame clones only and misses some. This sample yields roughly 190,000 clones, of which roughly 84% are seen a single time; 2% to 3% belongs to the top ten. Sample: PBMCs. Source of these receptors: a woman between 45 and 60 years old in good health and CMV-seropositive. The CDR3 runs from the conserved cysteine through the conserved F or W. D genes are given only for firm matches. Not every row has a clone size; where given, it reads once, few, many or a size class.

size: once; D: TRBD1; V: TRBV28; J: TRBJ1-2; CDR3: CASSSPSITTGGYGYTF; DNA: TGTGCCAGCAGTTCCCCATCGATCACTACAGGGGGCTATGGCTACACCTTC
size: NA; D: TRBD1; V: TRBV6-5; J: TRBJ1-5; CDR3: CASRDRARDQPQHF; DNA: TGTGCCAGCAGGGACAGGGCCCGAGATCAGCCCCAGCATTTT
size: NA; D: TRBD1; V: TRBV6-1; J: TRBJ2-4; CDR3: CASSPQGAGNIQYF; DNA: TGTGCCAGCAGCCCTCAGGGGGCTGGAAACATTCAGTACTTC
size: once; D: TRBD1; V: TRBV19; J: TRBJ1-6; CDR3: CASRRQGSDNSPLHF; DNA: TGTGCCAGTAGACGACAGGGATCGGATAATTCACCCCTCCACTTT
size: NA; D: TRBD1; V: TRBV11-2; J: TRBJ2-7; CDR3: CASSRQGYEQYF; DNA: TGTGCCAGCAGCCGACAGGGCTACGAGCAGTACTTC
size: NA; D: NA; V: TRBV5-1; J: TRBJ1-5; CDR3: CASSVEGGNQPQHF; DNA: TGCGCCAGCAGCGTGGAAGGAGGCAATCAGCCCCAGCATTTT
size: NA; D: TRBD2; V: TRBV7-3; J: TRBJ2-2; CDR3: CASSLRGTTNTGELFF; DNA: TGTGCCAGCAGCTTAAGGGGGACTACGAACACCGGGGAGCTGTTTTTT
size: NA; D: TRBD1; V: TRBV6-1; J: TRBJ2-4; CDR3: CASSSPGQGYNIQYF; DNA: TGTGCCAGCAGTTCGCCGGGACAGGGTTACAACATTCAGTACTTC
size: few; D: NA; V: TRBV2; J: TRBJ1-4; CDR3: CAGGRGTEKLFF; DNA: TGTGCCGGAGGACGGGGGACTGAAAAACTGTTTTTT
size: NA; D: NA; V: TRBV5-1; J: TRBJ2-6; CDR3: CASSLQANVLTF; DNA: TGCGCCAGCAGCTTGCAGGCCAACGTCCTGACTTTC
size: NA; D: NA; V: TRBV11-2; J: TRBJ1-6; CDR3: CASSLGAGNSPLHF; DNA: TGTGCCAGCAGCTTAGGAGCCGGTAATTCACCCCTCCACTTT
size: NA; D: NA; V: TRBV29-1; J: TRBJ2-2; CDR3: CSVERRGNTGELFF; DNA: TGCAGCGTTGAAAGGCGGGGGAACACCGGGGAGCTGTTTTTT
size: NA; D: NA; V: TRBV5-1; J: TRBJ1-4; CDR3: CASSSGQTTNEKLFF; DNA: TGCGCCAGCAGCTCCGGACAGACAACTAATGAAAAACTGTTTTTT
size: NA; D: TRBD1; V: TRBV4-2; J: TRBJ2-7; CDR3: CASSQAPGQGVNEQYF; DNA: TGTGCCAGCAGCCAAGCTCCGGGACAGGGGGTCAACGAGCAGTACTTC
size: few; D: NA; V: TRBV6-5; J: TRBJ2-1; CDR3: CASSYEGAFLNEQFF; DNA: TGTGCCAGCAGTTACGAGGGTGCCTTTTTGAATGAGCAGTTCTTC
size: NA; D: NA; V: TRBV10-1; J: TRBJ2-3; CDR3: CASTQDRSTDTQYF; DNA: TGCGCCAGCACACAGGACCGCAGCACAGATACGCAGTATTTT
size: NA; D: NA; V: TRBV30; J: TRBJ1-6; CDR3: CAWSGGGNSPLHF; DNA: TGTGCCTGGAGTGGGGGCGGTAATTCACCCCTCCACTTT
size: few; D: TRBD1; V: TRBV13; J: TRBJ2-5; CDR3: CASSLGTGKYQETQYF; DNA: TGTGCCAGCAGCCTTGGGACAGGGAAGTACCAAGAGACCCAGTACTTC
size: NA; D: NA; V: TRBV19; J: TRBJ2-1; CDR3: CASSPLPGERNNEQFF; DNA: TGTGCCAGTAGTCCCCTCCCCGGGGAGCGGAACAATGAGCAGTTCTTC
size: NA; D: TRBD1; V: TRBV6-6; J: TRBJ2-7; CDR3: CASKIAGGGEQYF; DNA: TGTGCCAGCAAGATCGCAGGGGGCGGGGAGCAGTACTTC
size: NA; D: TRBD1; V: TRBV28; J: TRBJ1-5; CDR3: CASIPGQGNQPQHF; DNA: TGTGCCAGCATCCCGGGACAGGGAAATCAGCCCCAGCATTTT
size: NA; D: TRBD2; V: TRBV9; J: TRBJ2-1; CDR3: CASSVVGGGGALNEQFF; DNA: TGTGCCAGCAGCGTAGTCGGAGGCGGGGGGGCCTTAAATGAGCAGTTCTTC
size: NA; D: TRBD2; V: TRBV5-4; J: TRBJ2-2; CDR3: CASTSGGAQNTGELFF; DNA: TGTGCCAGCACCAGCGGGGGGGCTCAGAACACCGGGGAGCTGTTTTTT
size: NA; D: NA; V: TRBV7-2; J: TRBJ1-3; CDR3: CAGSPTTGSGNTIYF; DNA: TGTGCCGGCAGCCCGACGACAGGCTCTGGAAACACCATATATTTT
size: NA; D: TRBD1; V: TRBV14; J: TRBJ1-1; CDR3: CASSQDLRLTGGTEAFF; DNA: TGTGCCAGCAGCCAAGATTTGAGGTTGACAGGGGGGACTGAAGCTTTCTTT
size: NA; D: NA; V: TRBV27; J: TRBJ1-3; CDR3: CASRDSSGNTIYF; DNA: TGTGCCAGCAGGGACAGCTCTGGAAACACCATATATTTT
size: NA; D: NA; V: TRBV27; J: TRBJ2-7; CDR3: CASSLKGLPNYEQYF; DNA: TGTGCCAGCAGTTTAAAAGGTCTACCGAACTACGAGCAGTACTTC
size: NA; D: NA; V: TRBV5-1; J: TRBJ2-3; CDR3: CASSPTPGPDTQYF; DNA: TGCGCCAGCAGCCCGACCCCAGGGCCAGATACGCAGTATTTT
size: NA; D: TRBD2; V: TRBV7-8; J: TRBJ2-3; CDR3: CASSLDRLAGGADTQYF; DNA: TGTGCCAGCAGCTTAGATCGGCTAGCGGGGGGGGCAGATACGCAGTATTTT
size: NA; D: NA; V: TRBV9; J: TRBJ1-2; CDR3: CASSVAEHNYGYTF; DNA: TGTGCCAGCAGCGTGGCAGAACACAACTATGGCTACACCTTC
size: NA; D: NA; V: TRBV29-1; J: TRBJ1-2; CDR3: CAGLASYGYTF; DNA: TGCGCGGGGCTTGCTAGCTATGGCTACACCTTC
size: NA; D: NA; V: TRBV7-2; J: TRBJ2-1; CDR3: CASSPYGTGDYNEQFF; DNA: TGTGCCAGCAGCCCCTATGGCACAGGCGACTACAATGAGCAGTTCTTC
size: NA; D: TRBD2; V: TRBV6-4; J: TRBJ2-1; CDR3: CASSDSGLAGRSEQFF; DNA: TGTGCCAGCAGTGACTCAGGGCTAGCGGGGCGTAGTGAGCAGTTCTTC
size: NA; D: NA; V: TRBV5-4; J: TRBJ2-5; CDR3: CASSLGGLGTQYF; DNA: TGTGCCAGCAGCTTGGGGGGGCTGGGGACCCAGTACTTC
size: NA; D: TRBD1; V: TRBV2; J: TRBJ2-7; CDR3: CASSPRGQVRSYEQYF; DNA: TGTGCCAGCAGTCCGCGAGGACAGGTCCGCTCCTACGAGCAGTACTTC
size: NA; D: NA; V: TRBV7-9; J: TRBJ1-4; CDR3: CASSALGGTNEKLFF; DNA: TGTGCCAGCAGCGCCCTAGGAGGGACTAATGAAAAACTGTTTTTT
size: NA; D: NA; V: TRBV4-1; J: TRBJ1-1; CDR3: CASSPGEVRTEAFF; DNA: TGCGCCAGCAGCCCGGGGGAGGTAAGAACTGAAGCTTTCTTT
size: NA; D: NA; V: TRBV6-1; J: TRBJ1-1; CDR3: CASSEQGNPNTEAFF; DNA: TGTGCCAGCAGTGAACAGGGGAACCCGAACACTGAAGCTTTCTTT
size: NA; D: NA; V: TRBV7-9; J: TRBJ2-1; CDR3: CASSLGATPEQFF; DNA: TGTGCCAGCAGCTTGGGTGCGACACCTGAGCAGTTCTTC
size: NA; D: TRBD1; V: TRBV5-4; J: TRBJ2-1; CDR3: CASSIGQGRGEQFF; DNA: TGTGCCAGCAGCATCGGACAGGGTAGGGGTGAGCAGTTCTTC
size: NA; D: NA; V: TRBV10-3; J: TRBJ2-5; CDR3: CAISATGQYQETQYF; DNA: TGTGCCATCAGTGCCACGGGACAATACCAAGAGACCCAGTACTTC
size: NA; D: TRBD1; V: TRBV19; J: TRBJ1-4; CDR3: CASNPGTATNEKLFF; DNA: TGTGCCAGTAACCCCGGGACAGCAACTAATGAAAAACTGTTTTTT
size: once; D: TRBD1; V: TRBV29-1; J: TRBJ2-4; CDR3: CSVAPGQGGNIQYF; DNA: TGCAGCGTTGCCCCCGGACAGGGAGGCAACATTCAGTACTTC
size: NA; D: NA; V: TRBV19; J: TRBJ1-3; CDR3: CATEQGTSGNTIYF; DNA: TGTGCCACGGAACAGGGAACCTCTGGAAACACCATATATTTT
size: NA; D: TRBD2; V: TRBV4-1; J: TRBJ2-1; CDR3: CASSQDGTRMYNEQFF; DNA: TGCGCCAGCAGCCAAGACGGGACTAGGATGTACAATGAGCAGTTCTTC
size: NA; D: TRBD1; V: TRBV4-1; J: TRBJ2-7; CDR3: CASSQVSGTGVSYEQYF; DNA: TGCGCCAGCAGCCAAGTATCGGGGACAGGGGTCTCCTACGAGCAGTACTTC
size: NA; D: NA; V: TRBV9; J: TRBJ1-2; CDR3: CASSVLPGGGSGYTF; DNA: TGTGCCAGCAGCGTTCTCCCGGGGGGGGGATCCGGCTACACCTTC
size: NA; D: NA; V: TRBV19; J: TRBJ1-4; CDR3: CASSTGATLTNEKLFF; DNA: TGTGCCAGTAGTACTGGGGCGACCCTTACTAATGAAAAACTGTTTTTT
size: NA; D: NA; V: TRBV28; J: TRBJ1-1; CDR3: CASSFRIDTEAFF; DNA: TGTGCCAGCAGTTTCAGGATAGACACTGAAGCTTTCTTT
size: NA; D: TRBD2; V: TRBV7-2; J: TRBJ2-3; CDR3: CASSRLAGAGADTQYF; DNA: TGTGCCAGCAGCAGACTAGCGGGGGCCGGGGCAGATACGCAGTATTTT